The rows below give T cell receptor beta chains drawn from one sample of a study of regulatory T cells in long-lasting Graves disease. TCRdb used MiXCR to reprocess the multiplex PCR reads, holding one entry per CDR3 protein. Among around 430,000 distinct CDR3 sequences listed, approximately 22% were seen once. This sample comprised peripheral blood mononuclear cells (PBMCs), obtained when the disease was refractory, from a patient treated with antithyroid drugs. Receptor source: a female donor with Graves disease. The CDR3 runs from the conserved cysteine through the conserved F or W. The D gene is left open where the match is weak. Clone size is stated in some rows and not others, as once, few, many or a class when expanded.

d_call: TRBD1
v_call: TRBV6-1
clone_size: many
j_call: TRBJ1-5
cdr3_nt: TGTGCCAGCAGTGGACAGGGTTATCAGCCCCAGCATTTT
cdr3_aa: CASSGQGYQPQHF

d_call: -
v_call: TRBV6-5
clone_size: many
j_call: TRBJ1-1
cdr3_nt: TGTGCCAGCAGTTCTACCCCGGGAATAACTGAAGCTTTCTTT
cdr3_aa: CASSSTPGITEAFF

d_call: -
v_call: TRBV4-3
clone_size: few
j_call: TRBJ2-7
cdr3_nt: TGCGCCAGCAGCCAAGACAGGGTTGATGAGCAGTACTTC
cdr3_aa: CASSQDRVDEQYF

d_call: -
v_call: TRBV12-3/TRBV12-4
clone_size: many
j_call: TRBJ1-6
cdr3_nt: TGTGCCAGCAGTTTAGGCGGCAGCTCCTATAATTCACCCCTCCACTTT
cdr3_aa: CASSLGGSSYNSPLHF

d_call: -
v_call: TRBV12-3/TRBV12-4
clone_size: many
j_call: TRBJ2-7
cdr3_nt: TGTGCCAGCAGTTTAGGGGTCGGGGCCTTCGGGCAGTACTTC
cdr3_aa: CASSLGVGAFGQYF

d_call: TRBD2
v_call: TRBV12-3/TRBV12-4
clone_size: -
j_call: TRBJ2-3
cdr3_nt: TGTGCCAGCAGTTCCGGGACTAGCGGGACCACGCAGTATTTT
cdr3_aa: CASSSGTSGTTQYF

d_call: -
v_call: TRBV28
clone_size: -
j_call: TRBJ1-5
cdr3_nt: TGTGCCAGCACCGAAAGGCGCAATCAGCCCCAGCATTTT
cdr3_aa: CASTERRNQPQHF

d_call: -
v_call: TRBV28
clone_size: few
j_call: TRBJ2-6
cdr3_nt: TGTGCCAGCAGCCCGACACTCCAGGGGCTCGGGGCCAACGTCCTGACTTTC
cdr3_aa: CASSPTLQGLGANVLTF

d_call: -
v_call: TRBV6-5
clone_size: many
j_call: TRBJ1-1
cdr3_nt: TGTGCCAGCAGTTACGCCGGAGGGAACACTGAAGCTTTCTTT
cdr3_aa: CASSYAGGNTEAFF

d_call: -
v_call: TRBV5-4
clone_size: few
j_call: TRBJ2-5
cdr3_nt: TGTGCCAGCAGCTCTAACGTCGACTCGACGAGAGGCCAGTACTTC
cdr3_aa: CASSSNVDSTRGQYF

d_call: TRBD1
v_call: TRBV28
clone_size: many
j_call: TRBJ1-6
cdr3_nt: TGTGCCAGCAGTTACCCCGGGACAGACAATTCACCCCTCCACTTT
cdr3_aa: CASSYPGTDNSPLHF

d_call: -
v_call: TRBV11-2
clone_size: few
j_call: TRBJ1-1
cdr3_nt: TGTGCCAGCAGCCCCCAACAGGAAGCTTTCTTT
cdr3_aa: CASSPQQEAFF

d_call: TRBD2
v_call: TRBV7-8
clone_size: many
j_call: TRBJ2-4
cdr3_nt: TGTGCCAGCAGCTCCAGAGCGGGACTAGCGGGGGGAGCCAAAAACATTCAGTACTTC
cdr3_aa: CASSSRAGLAGGAKNIQYF

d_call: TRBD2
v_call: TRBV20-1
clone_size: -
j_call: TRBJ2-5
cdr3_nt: TGCAATACTAGGATGGGACTAGCGGACCAAGAGACCCAGTACTTC
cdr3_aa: CNTRMGLADQETQYF

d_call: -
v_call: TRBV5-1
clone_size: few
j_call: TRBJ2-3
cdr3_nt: TGCGCCAGCAGCTTTGACGGCGGCACAGATACGCAGTATTTT
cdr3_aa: CASSFDGGTDTQYF

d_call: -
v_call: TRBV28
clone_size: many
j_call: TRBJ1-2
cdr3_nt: TGTGCCAGCAGTTTACAGGTTCTCAACTATGGCTACACCTTC
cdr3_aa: CASSLQVLNYGYTF

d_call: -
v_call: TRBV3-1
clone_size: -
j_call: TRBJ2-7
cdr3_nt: TGTGCCAGCAGCCAAGAGCTTCGGTCTACCCGCCGCGAGCAGTACTTC
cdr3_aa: CASSQELRSTRREQYF

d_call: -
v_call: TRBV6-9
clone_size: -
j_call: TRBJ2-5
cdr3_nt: TGTGCCAGCAGTTCGCAGGGAACGCCGGGAGAGACCCAGTACTTC
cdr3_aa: CASSSQGTPGETQYF

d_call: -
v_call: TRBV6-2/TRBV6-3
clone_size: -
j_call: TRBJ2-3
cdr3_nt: TGTGCCAGCAGTTTCGGAGAGGACACAGATACGCAGTATTTT
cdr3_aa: CASSFGEDTDTQYF

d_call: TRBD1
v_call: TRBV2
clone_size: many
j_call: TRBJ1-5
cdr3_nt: TGTGCCAGCAGTGTAACTCGGACAGGGGACGGCCAGCCCCAGCATTTT
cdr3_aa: CASSVTRTGDGQPQHF

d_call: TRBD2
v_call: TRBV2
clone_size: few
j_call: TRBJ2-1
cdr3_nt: TGTGCCAGCAGTGCCCGACTAGCGGGAGCTAACAATGAGCAGTTCTTC
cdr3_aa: CASSARLAGANNEQFF

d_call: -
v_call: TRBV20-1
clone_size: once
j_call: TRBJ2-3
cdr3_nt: TGCAGTGCTCCCCCTTTAAGCTCCACAGATACGCAGTATTTT
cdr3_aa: CSAPPLSSTDTQYF

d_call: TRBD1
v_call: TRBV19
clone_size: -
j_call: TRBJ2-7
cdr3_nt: TGTGCCAGTACCCCGGCCGGGGCAGGGGGCGGCTACGAGCAGTACTTC
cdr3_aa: CASTPAGAGGGYEQYF

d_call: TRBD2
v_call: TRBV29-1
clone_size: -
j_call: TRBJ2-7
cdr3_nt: TGCAGCGCACGGGAGGGGACAACATACTCCTACGAGCAGTACTTC
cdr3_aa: CSAREGTTYSYEQYF

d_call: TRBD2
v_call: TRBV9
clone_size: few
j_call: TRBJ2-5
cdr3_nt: TGTGCCAGCAGCGGGAGGGCCGGGGGGGAGACCCAGTACTTC
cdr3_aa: CASSGRAGGETQYF

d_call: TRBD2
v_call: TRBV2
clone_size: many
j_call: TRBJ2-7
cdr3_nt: TGTGCCAGCAGCGGAGCGGGGGGGCCCTCCTACGAGCAGTACTTC
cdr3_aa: CASSGAGGPSYEQYF

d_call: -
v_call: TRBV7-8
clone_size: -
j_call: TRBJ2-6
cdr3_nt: TGTGCCAGCAGCTTAGGGAGGTTCGGGGCCAACGTCCTGACTTTC
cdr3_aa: CASSLGRFGANVLTF

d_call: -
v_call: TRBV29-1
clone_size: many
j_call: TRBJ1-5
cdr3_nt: TGCAGCGTTGAAGCGGGGGGCAATCAGCCCCAGCATTTT
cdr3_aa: CSVEAGGNQPQHF

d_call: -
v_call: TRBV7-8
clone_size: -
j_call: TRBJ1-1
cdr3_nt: TGTGCCAGCAGCTTCCCCCGGGCTACAATGGGCACTGAAGCTTTCTTT
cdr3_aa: CASSFPRATMGTEAFF

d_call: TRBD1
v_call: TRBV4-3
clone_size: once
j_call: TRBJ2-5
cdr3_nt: TGCGCCAGCAGCCACAACCGGGACAGGAGAAGGGAGACCCAGTACTTC
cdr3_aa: CASSHNRDRRRETQYF

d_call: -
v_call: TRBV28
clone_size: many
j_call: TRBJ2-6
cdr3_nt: TGTGCCAGCGTTTCGGACAGCCGATACCGGACTGGGGCCAACGTCCTGACTTTC
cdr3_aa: CASVSDSRYRTGANVLTF

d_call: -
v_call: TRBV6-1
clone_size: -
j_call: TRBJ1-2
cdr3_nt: TGTGCCAGCAGTGGGGGGAGTCCCGGTCGTGGCTACACCTTC
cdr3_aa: CASSGGSPGRGYTF

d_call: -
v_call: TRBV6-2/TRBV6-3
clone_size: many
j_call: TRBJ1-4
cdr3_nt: TGTGCCAGCAGTTACTGGGAGTCTAATGAAAAACTGTTTTTT
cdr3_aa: CASSYWESNEKLFF

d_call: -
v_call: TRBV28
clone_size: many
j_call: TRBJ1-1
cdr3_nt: TGTGCCAGCAGTTACCTCGGCGGGGCTGAAGCTTTCTTT
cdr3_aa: CASSYLGGAEAFF

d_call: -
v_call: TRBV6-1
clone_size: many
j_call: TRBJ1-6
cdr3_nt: TGTGCCAGCAGCACCGGACGGTCAAGGCTGGTCGTTTCACCCCTCCACTTT
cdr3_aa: CASSTGRSRLVVSPLHF

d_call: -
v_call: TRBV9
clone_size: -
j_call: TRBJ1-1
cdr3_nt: TGTGCCAGCAGCGTAGCTGGGGGTTTAACATCAAACACTGAAGCTTTCTTT
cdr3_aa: CASSVAGGLTSNTEAFF

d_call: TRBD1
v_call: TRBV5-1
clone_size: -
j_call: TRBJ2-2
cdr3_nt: TGCGCCAGCAGTGTTGGACAGGGGGCTAACACCGGGGAGCTGTTTTTT
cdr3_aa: CASSVGQGANTGELFF

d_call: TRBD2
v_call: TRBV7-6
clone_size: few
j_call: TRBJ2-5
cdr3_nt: TGTGCCAGCAGCTCGATAGCGGGGGTAACCCAAGAGACCCAGTACTTC
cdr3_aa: CASSSIAGVTQETQYF

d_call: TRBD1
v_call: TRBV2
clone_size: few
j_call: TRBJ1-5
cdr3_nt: TGTGCCAGCAGGTGGACAGGGGGGTCAAATCAGCCCCAGCATTTT
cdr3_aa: CASRWTGGSNQPQHF

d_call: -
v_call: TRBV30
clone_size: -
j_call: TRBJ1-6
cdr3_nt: TGTGCCTGGAAGGGGAGCTCGCATTCACCCCTCCACTTT
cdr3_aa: CAWKGSSHSPLHF

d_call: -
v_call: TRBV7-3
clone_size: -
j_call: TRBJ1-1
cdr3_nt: TGTGCCAGCAACCCACAGGGTGGCATGAACACTGAAGCTTTCTTT
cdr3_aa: CASNPQGGMNTEAFF

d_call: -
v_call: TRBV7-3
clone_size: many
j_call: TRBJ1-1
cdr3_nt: TGTGCCAGCAGCCTGGGGATCCGGGCTGAAGCTTTCTTT
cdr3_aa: CASSLGIRAEAFF

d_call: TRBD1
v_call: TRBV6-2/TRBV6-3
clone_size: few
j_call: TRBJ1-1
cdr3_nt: TGTGCCAGCAGTTACCGGGACAGGTTTGAAGCTTTCTTT
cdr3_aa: CASSYRDRFEAFF

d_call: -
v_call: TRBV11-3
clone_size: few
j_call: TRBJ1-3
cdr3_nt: TGTGCCAGCAGCTTAGGATTTATTTTTGGAAACACCATATATTTT
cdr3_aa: CASSLGFIFGNTIYF

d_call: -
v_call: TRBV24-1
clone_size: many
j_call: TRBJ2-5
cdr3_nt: TGTGCCACCAGTGCTGACTTACAAGAGACCCAGTACTTC
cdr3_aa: CATSADLQETQYF

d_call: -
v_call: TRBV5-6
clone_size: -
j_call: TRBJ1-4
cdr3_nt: TGTGCCAGCAGCTTTACTGCAACTAATGAAAAACTGTTTTTT
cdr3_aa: CASSFTATNEKLFF

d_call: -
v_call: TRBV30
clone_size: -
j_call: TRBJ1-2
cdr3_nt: TGTGCTCTTCGCCGGGACGCATATGGCTACACCTTC
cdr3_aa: CALRRDAYGYTF

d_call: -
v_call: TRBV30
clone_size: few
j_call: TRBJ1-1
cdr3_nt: TGTGCCTGGAGTGTACGGCGCAGGAGCTCTGAAGCTTTCTTT
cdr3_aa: CAWSVRRRSSEAFF

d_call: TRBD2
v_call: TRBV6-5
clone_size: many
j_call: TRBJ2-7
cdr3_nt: TGTGCCAGCAGTTACGGGGGGGTAAGCTCCTACGAGCAGTACTTC
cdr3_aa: CASSYGGVSSYEQYF

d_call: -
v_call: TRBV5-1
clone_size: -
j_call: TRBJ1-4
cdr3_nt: TGCGCCAGCAGCTTGGGAGGGACCTCTAATGAAAAACTGTTTTTT
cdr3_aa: CASSLGGTSNEKLFF

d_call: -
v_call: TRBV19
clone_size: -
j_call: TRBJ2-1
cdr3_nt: TGTGCCAGTAGTATTCGGCAGGACAGACCCTACAATGAGCAGTTCTTC
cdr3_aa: CASSIRQDRPYNEQFF

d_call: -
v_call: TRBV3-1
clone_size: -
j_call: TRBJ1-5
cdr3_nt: TGTGCCAGCAGCCAAGCAGCGTTAGTCGGTTTTCCCCAGCATTTT
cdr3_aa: CASSQAALVGFPQHF

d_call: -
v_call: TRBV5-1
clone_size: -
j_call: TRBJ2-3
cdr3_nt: TGCGCCAGCAGCGCGGGACTGACCACAGATACGCAGTATTTT
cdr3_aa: CASSAGLTTDTQYF

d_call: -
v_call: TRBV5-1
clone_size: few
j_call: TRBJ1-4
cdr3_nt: TGCGCCAGCAGCTCGGCTTCAGGGATTGAAAAACTGTTTTTT
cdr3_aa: CASSSASGIEKLFF

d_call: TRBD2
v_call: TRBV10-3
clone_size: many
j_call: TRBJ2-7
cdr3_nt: TGTGCCATCAGGACTAGCAGCTACGAGCAGTACTTC
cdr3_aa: CAIRTSSYEQYF

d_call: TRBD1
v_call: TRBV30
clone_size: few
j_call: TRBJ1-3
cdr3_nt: TGTGCCTGGGACAGGGCCTCTGGAAACACCATATATTTT
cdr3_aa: CAWDRASGNTIYF

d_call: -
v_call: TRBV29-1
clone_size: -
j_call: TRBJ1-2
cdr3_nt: TGCAGCGTCGGCCACGGGAGTAGCTACACCTTC
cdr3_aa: CSVGHGSSYTF

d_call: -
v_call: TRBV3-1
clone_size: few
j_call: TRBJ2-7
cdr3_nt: TGTGCCAGCAGCCAATACAAGTACGAGCAGTACTTC
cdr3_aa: CASSQYKYEQYF

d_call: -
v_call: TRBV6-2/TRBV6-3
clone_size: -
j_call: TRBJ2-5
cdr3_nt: TGTGCCAGCAGTTACTCCTCGGGGCTCCGAGAGACCCAGTACTTC
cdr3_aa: CASSYSSGLRETQYF